This T cell receptor (beta chain) derives from a study of tumor-infiltrating lymphocytes in oesophageal squamous cell carcinoma. Each CDR3 protein is one row after TCRdb ran MiXCR on the PCR reads. Among approximately 10,000 distinct CDR3 sequences listed, about 54% were seen once. This clonotype has at least ten counts. Germline CDR1 reads SGHRS; CDR2 reads YFSETQ. This CDR3 contains 12 residues. The germline V and J ends were trimmed by 4 bases and 3 bases, with 4 bases remaining between them. Material: esophageal tumor tissue. The receptor was isolated from a male donor with esophageal squamous cell carcinoma. The rearrangement joins TRBV5-1 to TRBJ2-2; no clear D gene. The CDR3 region is CASSLDTGELFF. The CDR3 region has the DNA TGCGCCAGCAGCCTGGACACCGGGGAGCTGTTTTTT. Using reference TRBV5-1 and TRBJ2-2 for the parts outside the CDR3, the full variable domain is KAGVTQTPRYLIKTRGQQVTLSCSPISGHRSVSWYQQTPGQGLQFLFEYFSETQRNKGNFPGRFSGRQFSNSRSEMNVSTLELGDSALYLCASSLDTGELFFGEGSRLTVL.